The clone carrying this T cell receptor beta chain was counted a few times. Its matching antigen is unknown. The CDR3 loop spans 17 amino acids. Germline V gene data show CDR1 as SEHNR and CDR2 as FQNEAQ (reference sequence). Trimming stripped 1 base from V and 0 bases from J, with 12 bases between. The data were produced by immunoSEQ multiplex PCR, yet TCRdb's version contains in-frame clones alone and is incomplete. Of about 120,000 clones detected, 70% to 90% appear once; the ten largest clones hold around 8.6%. These data originate in a study of T cell responses to AZD1222 COVID-19 vaccine. Whole-study context: Second-dose intervals of approximately 4 or approximately 12 weeks were pooled. Whole-study findings and limits: Close to half of spike-specific TCRs reportedly recognize unmutated variant regions. Increases in Spike-specific TCR breadth and depth were seen after two AZD1222 doses. Without day 14 samples, only post-peak T cell repertoires were studied.

The receptor was isolated from an adult in good health. The specimen was peripheral blood, collected on day 0 of AZD1222 vaccination. The rearrangement uses TRBV7-9 and TRBJ1-4, with D tentatively TRBD1 (6 bases). The CDR3 coding sequence is TGTGCCAGCAGCTTAGGTCAGGGGAGAGCAACTAATGAAAAACTGTTTTTT. Protein sequence: CASSLGQGRATNEKLFF.